This TCR beta chain was retrieved from a study of blood T cell repertoires in COVID-19. Libraries were prepared by immunoSEQ multiplex PCR; TCRdb keeps only in-frame clonotypes and omits some of them. In the table there are approximately 58,000 clones, around 83% of which are singletons. CDR3 length: 17 residues. Germline V gives CDR1 MNHEY, CDR2 SVGEGT. V lost 5 bases, J lost 0 bases, and 17 bases lay in between. This sequence was found in an older woman with acute or convalescent COVID-19. Sequences were obtained from peripheral blood. The chain links TRBV6-2 or TRBV6-3 to TRBJ1-5; D remains unclear. As DNA, the CDR3 is TGTGCCAGCAGTCCCGGGATATTGTCAGTTAGCAATCAGCCCCAGCATTTT. Translating gives CASSPGILSVSNQPQHF.